This T cell receptor (beta chain) was found in a study of chemoradiotherapy in HPV16-positive cancers. Study at large: Two HPV16-positive patients' cells yielded candidate HPV-specific clones and common motifs. Regarding the study as a whole: Candidate HPV-specific clones and E7-related TCR motifs grew in tumor during treatment. Functional assays defining HPV-specific T cells used only a couple of HPV16-positive patients.

The germline V and J ends were trimmed by 5 bases and 6 bases, with 12 bases remaining between them. Germline V gives CDR1 SEHNR, CDR2 FQNEAQ (reference sequence). This CDR3 spans 13 amino acids. Notes on this clone: Its antigen is not known.

Here immunoSEQ multiplex PCR was the method, and the copy in TCRdb shows in-frame clones only, minus some. The sample yields about 22,000 clones, roughly 92% seen once. The chain has TRBV7-9 and TRBJ2-3; TRBD2 is a possible D gene (6 bases). The receptor comes from a human donor with HPV-associated anogenital cancer. Sequences were derived from blood, sampled from a patient who underwent chemoradiotherapy. CDR3 residues: CASSAQRADTQYF. The CDR3 bases are TGTGCCAGCAGCGCCCAGCGGGCTGATACGCAGTATTTT. The variable domain in full, completed from reference TRBV7-9 and TRBJ2-3, reads DTGVSQNPRHKITKRGQNVTFRCDPISEHNRLYWYRQTLGQGPEFLTYFQNEAQLEKSRLLSDRFSAERPKGSFSTLEIQRTEQGDSAMYLCASSAQRADTQYFGPGTRLTVL.